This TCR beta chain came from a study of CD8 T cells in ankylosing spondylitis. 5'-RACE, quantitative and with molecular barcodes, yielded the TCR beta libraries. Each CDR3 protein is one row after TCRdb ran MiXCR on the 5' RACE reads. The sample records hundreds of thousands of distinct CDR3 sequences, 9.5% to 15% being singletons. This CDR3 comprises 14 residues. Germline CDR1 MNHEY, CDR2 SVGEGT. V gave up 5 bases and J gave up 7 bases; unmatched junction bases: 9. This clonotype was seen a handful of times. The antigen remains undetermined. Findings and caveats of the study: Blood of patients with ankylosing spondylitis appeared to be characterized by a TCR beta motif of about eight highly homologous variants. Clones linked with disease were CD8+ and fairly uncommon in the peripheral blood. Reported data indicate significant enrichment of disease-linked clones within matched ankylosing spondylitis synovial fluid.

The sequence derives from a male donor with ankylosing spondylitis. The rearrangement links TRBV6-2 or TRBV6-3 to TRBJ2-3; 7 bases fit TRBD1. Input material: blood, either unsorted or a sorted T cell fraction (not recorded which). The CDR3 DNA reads TGTGCCAGCAGTCTTCCCAGACAGGGATATACGCAGTATTTT. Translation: CASSLPRQGYTQYF.